The 28 T cell receptor beta chains listed next were all sequenced from one sample in a study of beta chain features in type 1 diabetes. Their antigens remain unidentified. Study-level results: A moderate, significant TCRB CDR3 shortening appeared in type 1 diabetes across four CD4+ subsets.

TCRB transcripts that were expressed got sequenced, as all of the isolated RNA had been reverse transcribed. Clones were read by immunoSEQ multiplex PCR, and TCRdb kept only the in-frame ones, dropping some. This sample yields about 700,000 clones, of which around 15% are seen a single time; roughly 0.022% belongs to the top ten. The sequenced sample consisted of naive CD4+ T cells from blood. The receptor set was obtained from a man aged 18 to 30 with type 1 diabetes.

This clone was counted only a few times. The rearrangement joins TRBV7-6 to TRBJ2-7; D is perhaps TRBD1 or TRBD2 (6 bases each). Germline CDR1 and CDR2: SGHVS and FNYEAQ. The CDR3 extends over 13 amino acids. V dropped 3 bases and J dropped 2 bases, with 8 bases sitting between them. CDR3 region: CASSLRGAYEQYF. The CDR3 bases are TGTGCCAGCAGCTTGAGGGGGGCCTACGAGCAGTACTTC.

In nucleotides, the CDR3 is TGTGCCAGCAGCCCCCTGGGGGAAGGGGACACTGAAGCTTTCTTT. Amino acid sequence: CASSPLGEGDTEAFF. J is TRBJ1-1 and V is TRBV5-4, with D maybe TRBD1 (5 bases). Deletions cut 4 bases from V and 3 bases from J, with 16 bases between. The CDR3 totals 15 residues. Germline CDR1 is SGHNT and CDR2 is YYREEE (reference sequence).

The CDR3 reads CASGKQGVSNQPQHF. The CDR3 DNA reads TGTGCCAGCGGCAAACAGGGGGTTAGCAATCAGCCCCAGCATTTT. The gene calls are TRBV6-5 and TRBJ1-5, with 8 bases aligning to TRBD1. The ends lost 8 bases at V and 0 bases at J; junction bases unmatched: 6. Germline lookup yields CDR1 MNHEY and CDR2 SVGAGI. This CDR3 region has 15 residues.

The chain uses TRBV7-9 and TRBJ1-1; D not certain. V gave up 7 bases and J gave up 3 bases, with 12 bases separating them. CDR1 is SEHNR, CDR2 FQNEAQ, per germline (reference sequence). There are 13 residues in the CDR3. CDR3 nucleotide sequence: TGTGCCAGCACCCTTGGGTCGGACACTGAAGCTTTCTTT. Its protein is CASTLGSDTEAFF.

This clone occurred a few times. The chain joins TRBV5-1 to TRBJ2-3; D is perhaps TRBD1 (7 bases). V gave up 0 bases and J gave up 3 bases, with 11 bases separating them. The CDR3 extends over 15 amino acids. The germline V gene encodes CDR1 SGHRS and CDR2 YFSETQ. The CDR3 coding sequence is TGCGCCAGCAGCTTGGCGCCAGGGGGGACAGATACGCAGTATTTT. This sequence encodes CASSLAPGGTDTQYF.

This sequence joins TRBV18 and TRBJ1-2; TRBD1 matches at 7 bases. CDR3 length: 16 residues. Germline V gives CDR1 KGHSH, CDR2 LQKENI. V shed 6 bases, J shed 3 bases, and the junction held 13 bases outside the gene matches. The CDR3 coding sequence is TGTGCCAGCTCCTCCGGGACAGACCGAGGGGACTATGGCTACACCTTC. Translated, it gives CASSSGTDRGDYGYTF.

The sample holds a few counts of this clone. This chain joins TRBV4-1 and TRBJ1-2, with D possibly TRBD1 on 5 matching bases. V was pared by 0 bases and J by 7 bases, with 9 bases between. This CDR3 has 13 amino acids. CDR1 and CDR2 (germline): MGHRA, YSYEKL. Here the CDR3 reads CASSQDGGGGYTF. CDR3 DNA sequence: TGCGCCAGCAGCCAAGATGGGGGAGGTGGCTACACCTTC.

This chain links TRBV30 with TRBJ1-2; D uncertain. Germline V lookup: CDR1 GTSNPN, CDR2 SVGIG (reference sequence). The CDR3 loop spans 11 amino acids. V lost 2 bases, J lost 7 bases, and 8 bases lay in between. As DNA, the CDR3 is TGTGCCTGGAGTCCGATTGGTGGCTACACCTTC. It yields the protein CAWSPIGGYTF.

This clone appeared a few times. The chain employs TRBV7-9 and TRBJ2-2, with D hard to call. The CDR3 sequence is 12 residues long. Trimming left V 3 bases short and J 4 bases short, with 3 bases between. CDR1 and CDR2 from the germline V gene are SEHNR and FQNEAQ (reference sequence). The CDR3 sequence is CASSFLTGELFF. CDR3 in DNA: TGTGCCAGCAGCTTCCTCACCGGGGAGCTGTTTTTT.

J is TRBJ2-5 and V is TRBV30; the D gene is possibly TRBD1 (6 bases). Trimming removed 0 bases from V and 3 bases from J, with 11 bases in between. The CDR3 is made up of 14 amino acids. Germline V gene lookup returns CDR1 GTSNPN and CDR2 SVGIG (reference sequence). The CDR3 nucleotides read TGTGCCTGGAGTGTATTACAGGGCAAAGAGACCCAGTACTTC. Its protein product is CAWSVLQGKETQYF.

This clone was seen more than once but under ten times. Germline and junction disagree at one end, which may indicate a read error. The same CDR3 is also encoded by other DNA sequences in this sample. This chain uses TRBV15 with TRBJ1-1; D is uncertain. CDR3 length equals 12 residues. Per germline, CDR1 LNHNV and CDR2 YYDKDF (reference sequence). The CDR3 here is CATSRVDTEAFF. The CDR3 bases are TGTGCCACCAGCAGAGTAGACACCGAAGCTTTCTTT.

This clone was counted between two and nine times. This chain joins TRBV5-1 and TRBJ2-5; the D is unclear. The CDR3 is 12 residues long. V lost 3 bases and J lost 1, with 4 bases in between. The germline V gene encodes CDR1 SGHRS and CDR2 YFSETQ. The CDR3, as DNA: TGCGCCAGCAGCTACGGCCAAGAGACCCAGTACTTC. This encodes CASSYGQETQYF.

This clone was seen once. V usage is TRBV6-5 and J usage is TRBJ2-7, with TRBD1 matching 10 bases. The J segment lost 4 bases and the V segment lost 7 bases, leaving 4 bases of the junction unmatched. The germline gives CDR1 MNHEY, CDR2 SVGAGI. The CDR3 is made up of 13 amino acids. The CDR3 DNA is TGTGCCAGCACGACAGGGGGCCGATACGAGCAGTACTTC. Its translation: CASTTGGRYEQYF.

V usage is TRBV6-5 and J usage is TRBJ1-1, with D unclear. This CDR3 spans 12 amino acids. The V end lost 5 bases, the J end lost 6 bases, and 10 bases lay between the germline ends. The germline V gene has CDR1 MNHEY and CDR2 SVGAGI. As DNA, the CDR3 is TGTGCCAGCAGTGCTGGGCCCTCTGAAGCTTTCTTT. Translation gives CASSAGPSEAFF.

The V gene is TRBV6-1, the J gene TRBJ1-1, with TRBD1 matching 8 bases. This CDR3 contains 14 residues. J gave up 5 bases and V 6 bases, and 8 bases lay outside the gene matches. Germline CDR1 MNHNS, CDR2 SASEGT. Here the CDR3 reads CASSLKDRGTEAFF. CDR3 in DNA: TGTGCCAGCAGCCTTAAAGACAGGGGTACTGAAGCTTTCTTT.

This clone was counted a few times. The chain links TRBV29-1 to TRBJ2-7; 7 nucleotides agree with TRBD1. CDR1 is SQVTM and CDR2 is ANQGSEA in the germline V gene. The length of the CDR3 is 12 residues. Germline trimming cut 5 bases from V and 2 bases from J; bases unmatched to any gene: 3. The CDR3 DNA reads as TGCAGCGTTAGACAGGGCCCCTACGAGCAGTACTTC. It specifies CSVRQGPYEQYF.

This clone was observed a handful of times. The V gene is TRBV10-2, the J gene TRBJ2-5, with D possibly being TRBD1 (6 bases). V lost 7 bases, J lost 1 base, and 7 bases lay in between. The germline V gene encodes CDR1 WSHSY and CDR2 SAAADI. The CDR3 is made up of 12 amino acids. CDR3 DNA sequence: TGCGCCAGCATGACAGGCCAAGAGACCCAGTACTTC. Its translation is CASMTGQETQYF.

V is TRBV29-1 and J is TRBJ1-1, with D uncertain. Trimming pared 4 bases from V and 0 bases from J, leaving 12 bases between. There are 14 residues in the CDR3. The germline V gene encodes CDR1 SQVTM and CDR2 ANQGSEA. The CDR3 reads CSVAEGVMNTEAFF. The CDR3 coding sequence is TGCAGCGTTGCGGAGGGAGTCATGAACACTGAAGCTTTCTTT.

The chain couples TRBV11-1 to TRBJ1-1; 7 nucleotides agree with TRBD1. There are 14 residues in the CDR3. Trimming removed 1 base from V and 3 bases from J; junction bases left unmatched: 2. Germline V lookup: CDR1 SGHAT, CDR2 FQDESV (reference sequence). The CDR3 loop reads CASSLVGQDTEAFF. In DNA form, the CDR3 reads TGTGCCAGCAGCTTAGTTGGACAGGACACTGAAGCTTTCTTT.

This chain connects TRBV7-3 to TRBJ2-5; D might be TRBD1 (6 bases). Germline V gives CDR1 SGHTA, CDR2 FQGTGA. V was pared by 5 bases and J by 1 base, with 17 bases between. This CDR3 has 16 residues. CDR3 in amino acids: CASSPQGRKGQETQYF. CDR3 sequence (DNA): TGTGCCAGCAGCCCGCAGGGGAGAAAAGGCCAAGAGACCCAGTACTTC.

This clone was counted between two and nine times. V usage is TRBV18 and J usage is TRBJ1-1, with D perhaps matching TRBD1 (5 bases). V was clipped by 3 bases and J by 4 bases, with 15 bases between them. From germline, CDR1 is KGHSH and CDR2 LQKENI. The CDR3 extends over 15 amino acids. The CDR3 here is CASSPRETVGTEAFF. As DNA, the CDR3 is TGTGCCAGCTCACCCCGGGAGACAGTCGGCACTGAAGCTTTCTTT.

This clone came up a few times. Other DNA sequences in the sample encode the same CDR3. V and J are TRBV14 and TRBJ2-1, with 11 bases identical to TRBD2. Germline CDR1 reads SGHDN; CDR2 reads FVKESK. V shed 1 base, J shed 3 bases, and the junction held 5 bases outside the gene matches. CDR3 length: 17 amino acids. CDR3 bases: TGTGCCAGCAGCCAAGGGCTAGCGGGAGGATTCTACAATGAGCAGTTCTTC. Its protein product is CASSQGLAGGFYNEQFF.

The chain carries TRBV30 and TRBJ1-5; 8 bases match TRBD1. The ends lost 2 bases at V and 9 bases at J; junction bases unmatched: 12. Germline V gives CDR1 GTSNPN, CDR2 SVGIG (reference sequence). The length of the CDR3 is 15 residues. The CDR3, as DNA: TGTGCCTGGAGTATCCCTGGGACAGGAGCTGGGCCCCAGCATTTT. It yields the protein CAWSIPGTGAGPQHF.

The table lists this clone with a few counts. V gene TRBV4-1 combines with J gene TRBJ2-1; 9 nucleotides line up with TRBD1. This CDR3 region has 12 residues. V lost 1 base and J lost 16; bases outside the gene matches: 5. CDR1 and CDR2 (germline): MGHRA, YSYEKL. Written as DNA, the CDR3 is TGCGCCAGCAGCCAAGGGACAGGGGTTACCTTCTTC. It is translated as CASSQGTGVTFF.

This clone came up a few times. The chain is built from TRBV27 and TRBJ2-4; TRBD2 agrees at 12 bases. V dropped 3 bases and J dropped 9; count of bases not matched to a gene: 9. Germline V gene sequence: CDR1 MNHEY, CDR2 SMNVEV (reference sequence). This CDR3 region has 16 residues. The CDR3 loop reads CASSFGLAGGQAIQYF. CDR3 nucleotides: TGTGCCAGCAGTTTTGGTCTAGCGGGGGGGCAGGCCATTCAGTACTTC.

This clone was picked up a small number of times. The CDR3: CASSISDTGSYEQYF. CDR3 DNA: TGTGCCAGTAGTATATCCGATACAGGGTCCTACGAGCAGTACTTC. The rearrangement links TRBV19 to TRBJ2-7, with a possible D match to TRBD1 (6 bases). Germline CDR1 reads LNHDA; CDR2 reads SQIVND (reference sequence). Trimming cost V 2 bases and J 1 base, with 12 bases left between them. The CDR3 runs to 15 residues.

In its sample, this clone was seen a few times. DNA of the CDR3: TGTGCCAGCTCACCACGGGGCGGTCATACCCCGGATAGCACAGATACGCAGTATTTT. Amino acid sequence: CASSPRGGHTPDSTDTQYF. The rearrangement uses TRBV18 and TRBJ2-3; weak D call: TRBD1 (5 bases). The CDR3 extends over 19 amino acids. V gave up 1 base and J gave up 0 bases, with 20 bases separating them. Per germline, CDR1 KGHSH and CDR2 LQKENI. The full variable domain, its missing parts supplied by reference TRBV18 and TRBJ2-3, is NAGVMQNPRHLVRRRGQEARLRCSPMKGHSHVYWYRQLPEEGLKFMVYLQKENIIDESGMPKERFSAEFPKEGPSILRIQQVVRGDSAAYFCASSPRGGHTPDSTDTQYFGPGTRLTVL.

This clone has more than one count but fewer than ten. The genes are TRBV7-2 and TRBJ2-7; TRBD2 is a possible D gene (5 bases). This CDR3 is 14 amino acids long. Trimming removed 5 bases from V and 1 base from J, with 12 bases in between. Germline CDR1 SGHTA, CDR2 FQGNSA. CDR3 region: CASSPRGPSYEQYF. The CDR3 nucleotides are TGTGCCAGCAGCCCTCGCGGGCCTTCCTACGAGCAGTACTTC.